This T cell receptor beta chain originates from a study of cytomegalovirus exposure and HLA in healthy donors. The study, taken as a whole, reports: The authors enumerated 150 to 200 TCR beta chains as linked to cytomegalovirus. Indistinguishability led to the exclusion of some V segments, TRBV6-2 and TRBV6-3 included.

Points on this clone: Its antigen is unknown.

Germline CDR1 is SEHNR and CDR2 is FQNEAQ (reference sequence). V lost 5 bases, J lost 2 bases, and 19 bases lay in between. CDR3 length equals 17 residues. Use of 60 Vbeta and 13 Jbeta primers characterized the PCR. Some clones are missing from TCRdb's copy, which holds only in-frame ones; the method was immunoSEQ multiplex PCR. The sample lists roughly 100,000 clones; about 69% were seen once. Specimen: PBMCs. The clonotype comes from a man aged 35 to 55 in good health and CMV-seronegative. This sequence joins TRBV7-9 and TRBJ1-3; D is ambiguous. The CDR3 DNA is TGTGCCAGCAGCGTATCCGGGTCCCTTAGGCCTGGAAACACCATATATTTT. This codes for CASSVSGSLRPGNTIYF.